These 25 T cell receptor beta chains originate from one sample sequenced in a study of technical replicates of blood from four donors. TCRdb keeps only in-frame clones here, not all; method: immunoSEQ multiplex PCR. The table shows some 13,000 clones, with around 95% occurring only once. Sequenced sample: PBMCs. The receptor set was obtained from a human donor in good health.

The V call is TRBV27, the J call TRBJ2-2; TRBD2 matches at 12 bases. The CDR3 contains 16 residues. The germline V gene encodes CDR1 MNHEY and CDR2 SMNVEV (reference sequence). V shed 2 bases, J shed 6 bases, and the junction held 4 bases outside the gene matches. The CDR3 DNA is TGTGCCAGCAGTTTAATCGGGACTAGCGGGCCCGGGGAGCTGTTTTTT. Translation gives CASSLIGTSGPGELFF.

The chain is built from TRBV11-2 and TRBJ2-7; D call uncertain. V dropped 5 bases and J dropped 4 bases, with 6 bases sitting between them. The germline V gene has CDR1 SGHAT and CDR2 FQNNGV. This CDR3 is built from 11 residues. CDR3 sequence: CASSPQYEQYF. CDR3 bases: TGTGCCAGCAGCCCCCAGTACGAGCAGTACTTC. Filled out from reference TRBV11-2 and TRBJ2-7, the complete variable domain reads EAGVAQSPRYKIIEKRQSVAFWCNPISGHATLYWYQQILGQGPKLLIQFQNNGVVDDSQLPKDRFSAERLKGVDSTLKIQPAKLEDSAVYLCASSPQYEQYFGPGTRLTVT.

V gene TRBV7-9 combines with J gene TRBJ2-7, with 10 bases lining up with TRBD2. Germline CDR1 is SEHNR and CDR2 is FQNEAQ (reference sequence). With 3 bases clipped from V and 3 bases from J, the junction kept 14 bases outside the gene matches. The CDR3 loop spans 18 amino acids. CDR3 loop: CASSFGVGASGSRYEQYF. The CDR3 DNA sequence: TGTGCCAGCAGCTTTGGGGTCGGGGCTAGCGGGAGTCGCTACGAGCAGTACTTC.

V usage is TRBV12-5 and J usage is TRBJ1-5, with D maybe TRBD1 (5 bases). Germline CDR1 and CDR2: LGHNT and FRNRAP. V lost 1 base, J lost 6 bases, and 19 bases lay in between. CDR3 length equals 17 residues. The DNA of the CDR3 is TGTGCTAGTGGTTTGGCCCGAGTAGGCAGGGCCCCTCAGCCCCAGCATTTT. This encodes CASGLARVGRAPQPQHF.

The CDR3 DNA reads as TGTGCCAGCAGCCGCATGGCCACAGGGGACACCTACGAGCAGTACTTC. It is translated as CASSRMATGDTYEQYF. The chain carries TRBV27 and TRBJ2-7; 7 nucleotides line up with TRBD1. In germline, CDR1 is MNHEY, CDR2 SMNVEV (reference sequence). The CDR3 is 16 residues long. V shed 6 bases, J shed 2 bases, and the junction held 13 bases outside the gene matches.

The gene calls are TRBV5-1 and TRBJ2-2; 10 bases agree with TRBD2. The CDR3 totals 17 residues. Germline assignment: CDR1 SGHRS and CDR2 YFSETQ. The V and J ends lost 4 bases and 2 bases, in that order; junction bases with no gene match: 8. This CDR3 is CASSVLSSGSNTGELFF. The CDR3 DNA reads TGCGCCAGCAGCGTCCTATCTAGCGGGAGTAACACCGGGGAGCTGTTTTTT.

The V and J genes are TRBV5-1 and TRBJ2-7, with D perhaps matching TRBD1 (5 bases). The CDR3 runs to 17 residues. Germline loops: CDR1 SGHRS, CDR2 YFSETQ. V shed 0 bases and J shed 3 bases, with 19 bases lying between them. The CDR3 reads CASSLDQGPHVFYEQYF. The CDR3 DNA sequence: TGCGCCAGCAGCTTGGACCAGGGTCCCCACGTATTCTACGAGCAGTACTTC. Drawing the rest from reference TRBV5-1 and TRBJ2-7, the complete variable domain is KAGVTQTPRYLIKTRGQQVTLSCSPISGHRSVSWYQQTPGQGLQFLFEYFSETQRNKGNFPGRFSGRQFSNSRSEMNVSTLELGDSALYLCASSLDQGPHVFYEQYFGPGTRLTVT.

This chain links TRBV29-1 with TRBJ1-4, with 7 bases aligning to TRBD1. Germline CDR1 reads SQVTM; CDR2 reads ANQGSEA. The CDR3 has 13 residues. With 6 bases clipped from V and 5 bases from J, the junction kept 6 bases outside the gene matches. CDR3 DNA: TGCAGCGTCTCAGGGGGGCCCAATGAAAAACTGTTTTTT. As protein: CSVSGGPNEKLFF.

The rearrangement joins TRBV30 to TRBJ2-6; D possibly corresponds to TRBD2 (6 bases). V was pared by 7 bases and J by 0 bases, with 13 bases between. The CDR3 is 15 amino acids. Germline assignment: CDR1 GTSNPN and CDR2 SVGIG (reference sequence). The CDR3 DNA sequence: TGTGCCTCCACGGGGGACTCCTCTGGGGCCAACGTCCTGACTTTC. Amino acids: CASTGDSSGANVLTF.

This chain links TRBV5-6 with TRBJ2-1, with a tentative D call TRBD1 (7 bases). The germline V gene encodes CDR1 SGHDT and CDR2 YYEEEE. Trimming removed 2 bases at V and 9 bases at J, with 18 bases between. This CDR3 spans 15 amino acids. The DNA of the CDR3 is TGTGCCAGCAGCTTCCTGGGCGCAGGGGGGCTTGAGCAGTTCTTC. Translating gives CASSFLGAGGLEQFF.

As DNA, the CDR3 is TGTGCCAGCAGCTTGAGGGACAGCTACACAGATACGCAGTATTTT. Encoded protein: CASSLRDSYTDTQYF. The rearrangement links TRBV2 to TRBJ2-3; 7 nucleotides line up with TRBD1. Germline loops: CDR1 SNHLY, CDR2 FYNNEI. Unmatched junction bases numbered 8, after V lost 6 bases and J lost 2 bases. This CDR3 spans 15 amino acids.

V gene TRBV6-5 combines with J gene TRBJ2-4; TRBD1 might be the D (7 bases). CDR1 is MNHEY, CDR2 SVGAGI, per germline. Trimming took 6 bases from V and 1 from J, leaving 10 bases between them. The length of the CDR3 is 14 residues. DNA for the CDR3: TGTGCCAGCAGATCAGGGGGGGCCAAAAACATTCAGTACTTC. It yields the protein CASRSGGAKNIQYF.

The chain joins TRBV6-6 to TRBJ1-5, with unresolved D. Germline V gives CDR1 MNHNY, CDR2 SVGAGI (reference sequence). With 6 bases removed from V and 5 bases from J, the gap between germline ends came to 17 bases. There are 15 residues in the CDR3. Written as DNA, the CDR3 is TGTGCCAGCAGGTTACAGCCCAAAGCAGATCAGCCCCAGCATTTT. This sequence encodes CASRLQPKADQPQHF.

The V call is TRBV28, the J call TRBJ2-7, with 10 nucleotides matching TRBD2. This CDR3 is 14 amino acids long. Germline V lookup: CDR1 MDHEN, CDR2 SYDVKM. Trimming took 6 bases from V and 4 from J; bases not matched to a gene: 6. CDR3 in amino acids: CASSPSGSRYEQYF. The CDR3 DNA follows: TGTGCCAGCAGCCCTAGCGGGAGTCGGTACGAGCAGTACTTC.

The gene calls are TRBV7-3 and TRBJ1-2, with 8 bases that match TRBD1. The J segment lost 5 bases and the V segment lost 5 bases, leaving 7 bases of the junction unmatched. Germline values: CDR1 SGHTA, CDR2 FQGTGA. The CDR3 is 14 amino acids. The CDR3: CASSPHRGGYGYTF. The CDR3 DNA follows: TGTGCCAGCAGCCCCCACAGGGGGGGGTATGGCTACACCTTC.

The chain employs TRBV28 and TRBJ1-4; D call uncertain. The CDR3 spans 15 residues. Deletions cut 5 bases from V and 2 bases from J, with 12 bases between. From germline, CDR1 is MDHEN and CDR2 SYDVKM. Here the CDR3 reads CASSPPGGTNEKLFF. The DNA of the CDR3 is TGTGCCAGCAGTCCTCCCGGCGGGACTAATGAAAAACTGTTTTTT.

This chain joins TRBV11-2 and TRBJ1-3, with D uncertain. Per the germline V gene, CDR1 is SGHAT and CDR2 is FQNNGV. CDR3 size: 12 residues. Trimming pared 5 bases from V and 4 bases from J, leaving 6 bases between. The CDR3 loop reads CASSHTGNTIYF. CDR3 coding DNA: TGTGCCAGCAGCCACACCGGAAACACCATATATTTT.

V and J are TRBV12-5 and TRBJ2-5; possible D gene TRBD1, 7 bases. The CDR3 runs 15 residues. Germline V gene sequence: CDR1 LGHNT, CDR2 FRNRAP. Deletions cut 5 bases from V and 5 bases from J, with 18 bases between. DNA of the CDR3: TGTGCTAGTGGTATAACTGCAGGGGGGTGGGAGACCCAGTACTTC. This codes for CASGITAGGWETQYF.

This clone has more than one count but fewer than ten. DNA for the CDR3: TGTGCCAGCAGTTACTCGTCGGGACAGGTCTACGAGCAGTACTTC. Residues: CASSYSSGQVYEQYF. This chain joins TRBV6-6 and TRBJ2-7; 8 bases fit TRBD1. Looked up from germline, CDR1 is MNHNY and CDR2 is SVGAGI (reference sequence). V shed 0 bases, J shed 3 bases, and the junction held 4 bases outside the gene matches. The CDR3 runs to 15 residues.

J is TRBJ2-1 and V is TRBV11-3, with D hard to call. CDR3 length: 14 residues. Trimming took 2 bases from V and 2 from J, leaving 7 bases between them. Germline values: CDR1 SGHNT, CDR2 YENEEA. In DNA, the CDR3 is TGTGCCAGCAGCTTATCGGTAGCCTACAATGAGCAGTTCTTC. Protein sequence: CASSLSVAYNEQFF.

V usage is TRBV27 and J usage is TRBJ2-1; 11 bases match TRBD2. V shed 5 bases, J shed 2 bases, and the junction held 5 bases outside the gene matches. Germline lookup yields CDR1 MNHEY and CDR2 SMNVEV (reference sequence). CDR3 size: 16 residues. The CDR3 loop is CASSPGTSGAYNEQFF. The CDR3 DNA reads TGTGCCAGCAGTCCGGGGACTAGCGGAGCCTACAATGAGCAGTTCTTC.

Turning to this clone: A read error may produce the germline difference seen at one junction end. The V gene is TRBV2, the J gene TRBJ2-2; 9 bases are shared with TRBD2. This CDR3 is 17 amino acids long. The germline V gene encodes CDR1 SNHLY and CDR2 FYNNEI. Written as DNA, the CDR3 is TGTGCCAGCAGTGAGACTAGCGGATGGATGAACCCCGGGGAGCTGTTTTTT. Its translation is CASSETSGWMNPGELFF.

The rearrangement uses TRBV4-2 and TRBJ2-7; 8 nucleotides agree with TRBD2. The germline V gene encodes CDR1 LGHNA and CDR2 YNFKEQ. V was pared by 0 bases and J by 4 bases, with 11 bases of the junction left unmatched. The CDR3 is made up of 17 amino acids. CDR3 DNA sequence: TGTGCCAGCAGCCAAGAAGGGCTAGCGGGTTTCGTATACGAGCAGTACTTC. It translates to CASSQEGLAGFVYEQYF.

This chain links TRBV28 with TRBJ2-2; no firm D call. The V gene lost 2 bases and the J gene lost 4 bases, with 5 bases spanning the gap. This CDR3 is built from 13 residues. Germline V gives CDR1 MDHEN, CDR2 SYDVKM. CDR3 bases: TGTGCCAGCAGTTTACAGGCCACCGGGGAGCTGTTTTTT. It specifies CASSLQATGELFF. The full variable domain, rest sourced from reference TRBV28 and TRBJ2-2, is DVKVTQSSRYLVKRTGEKVFLECVQDMDHENMFWYRQDPGLGLRLIYFSYDVKMKEKGDIPEGYSVSREKKERFSLILESASTNQTSMYLCASSLQATGELFFGEGSRLTVL.

The chain has TRBV5-1 and TRBJ2-7, with 9 bases aligning to TRBD1. The V segment lost 0 bases and the J segment 4 bases; nucleotides outside the gene matches: 2. CDR3 size: 14 residues. Germline loops: CDR1 SGHRS, CDR2 YFSETQ. The CDR3, as DNA: TGCGCCAGCAGCTTGGGACAGGGGGGTTACGAGCAGTACTTC. As protein: CASSLGQGGYEQYF.